These 31 T cell receptor beta chains were all obtained from the same sample, sequenced in a study of cytomegalovirus exposure and HLA in healthy donors. The PCR had 60 Vbeta and 13 Jbeta primers. Using immunoSEQ multiplex PCR, the repertoire was profiled, and TCRdb retains in-frame clones only, with some absent. In the table there are about 98,000 clones, 69% of which are singletons. Specimen: PBMCs. The receptors shown here come from a female donor in good health and CMV-seronegative.

This chain uses TRBV7-9 with TRBJ2-7; TRBD2 matches at 10 bases. CDR3 size: 14 residues. V shed 5 bases, J shed 6 bases, and the junction held 7 bases outside the gene matches. The V gene's germline CDR1 is SEHNR and CDR2 FQNEAQ (reference sequence). The CDR3 here is CASSPLAGAGEQYF. The CDR3 DNA follows: TGTGCCAGCAGCCCTCTAGCGGGGGCGGGCGAGCAGTACTTC. The variable domain in full, completed from reference TRBV7-9 and TRBJ2-7, reads DTGVSQNPRHKITKRGQNVTFRCDPISEHNRLYWYRQTLGQGPEFLTYFQNEAQLEKSRLLSDRFSAERPKGSFSTLEIQRTEQGDSAMYLCASSPLAGAGEQYFGPGTRLTVT.

The chain couples TRBV28 to TRBJ1-4, with 9 nucleotides matching TRBD1. The CDR3 covers 16 residues. Germline V CDR1 and CDR2: MDHEN, SYDVKM. V trimming: 7 bases; J trimming: 5 bases; junction bases outside the gene matches: 11. CDR3 DNA: TGTGCCAGCAAATTGAGCCCGGGACAGGGAAATGAAAAACTGTTTTTT. Encoded protein: CASKLSPGQGNEKLFF.

The chain uses TRBV19 and TRBJ2-3; D gene ambiguous. V was clipped by 5 bases and J by 6 bases, with 15 bases between them. CDR3 length: 14 amino acids. Per germline, CDR1 LNHDA and CDR2 SQIVND (reference sequence). CDR3 DNA: TGTGCCAGTAGTGCCCAAACCCCGCAGGATACGCAGTATTTT. The encoded protein is CASSAQTPQDTQYF.

The table lists this clone with many counts. The genes are TRBV2 and TRBJ1-4; 9 nucleotides agree with TRBD1. Germline V gives CDR1 SNHLY, CDR2 FYNNEI. The length of the CDR3 is 17 residues. V trimming: 4 bases; J trimming: 1 base; junction bases outside the gene matches: 7. CDR3 in amino acids: CASSAWTGDQTNEKLFF. CDR3 sequence (DNA): TGTGCCAGCAGTGCTTGGACAGGGGATCAAACTAATGAAAAACTGTTTTTT.

The rearrangement joins TRBV6-1 to TRBJ2-7; 11 bases align to TRBD1. The CDR3 is made up of 14 amino acids. V gave up 7 bases and J gave up 5 bases; unmatched junction bases: 7. Germline V gene sequence: CDR1 MNHNS, CDR2 SASEGT. CDR3 in DNA: TGTGCCAGCACCCGGACAGGGGGCAAGGACGAGCAGTACTTC. Translating gives CASTRTGGKDEQYF.

J is TRBJ1-2 and V is TRBV4-3, with a tentative D call TRBD1 (5 bases). Trimming pared 0 bases from V and 13 bases from J, leaving 18 bases between. Germline V gene sequence: CDR1 LGHNA, CDR2 YSLEER. The CDR3 length is 14 residues. The CDR3: CASSQDPRGDLGTF. Here the CDR3 DNA reads TGCGCCAGCAGCCAAGATCCTCGGGGGGATCTGGGCACCTTC.

The table lists this clone with a few counts. V and J are TRBV5-1 and TRBJ2-5; D is unclear. From germline, CDR1 is SGHRS and CDR2 YFSETQ. Trimming stripped 4 bases from V and 2 bases from J, with 6 bases between. The CDR3 spans 12 residues. Written as DNA, the CDR3 is TGCGCCAGCAGCGAGGCTCAAGAGACCCAGTACTTC. The encoded protein is CASSEAQETQYF.

J is TRBJ2-1 and V is TRBV27; D is perhaps TRBD2 (5 bases). The CDR3 loop spans 13 amino acids. Trimming left V 2 bases short and J 5 bases short, with 7 bases between. In germline, CDR1 is MNHEY, CDR2 SMNVEV (reference sequence). The CDR3 DNA reads as TGTGCCAGCAGTTTACGGGGAGACAATGAGCAGTTCTTC. It specifies CASSLRGDNEQFF.

The chain uses TRBV6-5 and TRBJ2-7; 9 nucleotides match TRBD1. V lost 5 bases, J lost 7 bases, and 6 bases stayed unmatched. CDR1 and CDR2 from the germline V gene are MNHEY and SVGAGI. The CDR3 has 13 residues. In DNA, the CDR3 is TGTGCCAGCAGTGCCGGACAGGGGTTAGAGCAGTACTTC. Its translation: CASSAGQGLEQYF.

This clone was seen more than once but under ten times. The chain recombines TRBV5-1 with TRBJ1-1, with a tentative D call TRBD1 (6 bases). The CDR3 has 16 residues. The V end was cut by 0 bases, the J end by 0 bases, with 12 bases between. Germline V gene data show CDR1 as SGHRS and CDR2 as YFSETQ. The CDR3 DNA reads as TGCGCCAGCAGCTTGGTACCTACAGGGATGAACACTGAAGCTTTCTTT. It translates to CASSLVPTGMNTEAFF.

This clone is a singleton in its sample. This sequence joins TRBV15 and TRBJ1-3; 7 bases match TRBD1. This CDR3 has 16 amino acids. CDR1 LNHNV and CDR2 YYDKDF come from the germline V gene (reference sequence). V was clipped by 6 bases and J by 2 bases; unmatched bases: 10. The CDR3 nucleotides read TGTGCCACCAGTATCACTACAGGGGTGGCTGGAAACACCATATATTTT. It yields the protein CATSITTGVAGNTIYF.

V is TRBV7-2 and J is TRBJ2-7, with TRBD1 as a possible D gene (6 bases). V was cut by 3 bases and J by 0 bases, with 9 bases left in between. The CDR3 sequence is 14 residues long. The germline gives CDR1 SGHTA, CDR2 FQGNSA. DNA for the CDR3: TGTGCCAGCAGCTTGGGACACCACTCCTACGAGCAGTACTTC. Protein sequence: CASSLGHHSYEQYF.

This clone was picked up a small number of times. The rearrangement links TRBV6-4 to TRBJ2-7; 12 bases align to TRBD2. V dropped 3 bases and J dropped 0; count of bases not matched to a gene: 0. Germline loops: CDR1 MRHNA, CDR2 SNTAGT. The length of the CDR3 is 15 residues. The CDR3 loop is CASSETSGSSYEQYF. In DNA, the CDR3 is TGTGCCAGCAGTGAGACTAGCGGGAGCTCCTACGAGCAGTACTTC.

This chain joins TRBV4-1 and TRBJ1-2, with unresolved D. Trimming shortened V by 0 bases and J by 4 bases, and 9 bases separated the two germline ends. The CDR3 length is 14 residues. Germline V gene data show CDR1 as MGHRA and CDR2 as YSYEKL. In DNA, the CDR3 is TGCGCCAGCAGCCAAGATGCAGGAAGCTATGGCTACACCTTC. Translated: CASSQDAGSYGYTF.

This clone was seen a handful of times. This rearrangement joins TRBV10-2 to TRBJ1-4; 8 nucleotides agree with TRBD1. Germline values: CDR1 WSHSY, CDR2 SAAADI. V was pared by 4 bases and J by 5 bases, with 6 bases of the junction left unmatched. The CDR3 has 15 amino acids. The DNA of the CDR3 is TGCGCCAGCAGTGCCACCACAGGGGGGAATGAAAAACTGTTTTTT. It codes for CASSATTGGNEKLFF.

The chain carries TRBV5-1 and TRBJ2-5; 11 bases map to TRBD2. The CDR3 contains 16 residues. The junction had 9 bases not matched to a gene; V was cut back by 4 bases and J by 4 bases. Germline V gene sequence: CDR1 SGHRS, CDR2 YFSETQ. Here the CDR3 DNA reads TGCGCCAGCAGCATGGGGACTAGCGGAGTAACAGAGACCCAGTACTTC. This translates into CASSMGTSGVTETQYF.

This clone was counted a few times. The CDR3 here is CASSDSSSGPYNEQFF. The CDR3 coding sequence is TGTGCCAGCAGTGATTCCTCTAGCGGGCCTTACAATGAGCAGTTCTTC. The chain is built from TRBV6-4 and TRBJ2-1, with 8 bases matching TRBD2. Germline V gene data show CDR1 as MRHNA and CDR2 as SNTAGT. Losses at the gene ends were 3 bases for V and 4 bases for J; bases not matched to a gene: 8. CDR3 length equals 16 residues.

The rearrangement uses TRBV19 and TRBJ2-3; 9 nucleotides agree with TRBD2. Germline V gives CDR1 LNHDA, CDR2 SQIVND (reference sequence). CDR3 size: 15 residues. The junction had 7 bases not matched to a gene; V was cut back by 5 bases and J by 4 bases. The CDR3 is CASSPRAGGADTQYF. CDR3 in DNA: TGTGCCAGTAGTCCGAGGGCGGGAGGGGCAGATACGCAGTATTTT. The full variable domain, completed using reference TRBV19 and TRBJ2-3, is DGGITQSPKYLFRKEGQNVTLSCEQNLNHDAMYWYRQDPGQGLRLIYYSQIVNDFQKGDIAEGYSVSREKKESFPLTVTSAQKNPTAFYLCASSPRAGGADTQYFGPGTRLTVL.

V is TRBV29-1 and J is TRBJ2-7; the match to TRBD1 covers 7 bases. The CDR3 has 13 amino acids. Germline V gene sequence: CDR1 SQVTM, CDR2 ANQGSEA. With V trimmed by 8 bases and J by 3 bases, 10 bases remained unmatched. The CDR3 DNA sequence: TGCAGCATACGGGACAGCTTACACTACGAGCAGTACTTC. Translation gives CSIRDSLHYEQYF.

J is TRBJ2-7 and V is TRBV10-3, with TRBD1 identical over 12 bases. This CDR3 is 16 amino acids long. Germline V gene sequence: CDR1 ENHRY, CDR2 SYGVKD. Losses at the gene ends were 2 bases for V and 4 bases for J; bases not matched to a gene: 6. The CDR3 loop is CAISERDRGRTYEQYF. Here the CDR3 DNA reads TGTGCCATCAGTGAGCGGGACAGGGGGCGGACGTACGAGCAGTACTTC.

The chain combines TRBV30 with TRBJ2-2; TRBD2 is a possible D gene (6 bases). CDR1 is GTSNPN, CDR2 SVGIG, per germline (reference sequence). V was clipped by 5 bases and J by 0 bases, with 10 bases between them. CDR3 length equals 14 residues. CDR3 region: CAWRTGANTGELFF. The CDR3 nucleotides are TGTGCCTGGCGGACGGGGGCGAACACCGGGGAGCTGTTTTTT.

The chain links TRBV30 to TRBJ1-6; no clear D gene. Germline V gene lookup returns CDR1 GTSNPN and CDR2 SVGIG (reference sequence). This CDR3 region has 14 residues. Trimming cost V 4 bases and J 11 bases, with 18 bases left between them. The CDR3 coding sequence is TGTGCCTGGACCCGAAGTCCTACCGCGACACCCCTCCACTTT. Translating gives CAWTRSPTATPLHF.

In regard to this clone: One end of the junction fails to match germline, which may point to a read error. The rearrangement links TRBV18 to TRBJ2-7; a possible D gene is TRBD2 (5 bases). Germline V gives CDR1 KGHSH, CDR2 LQKENI. The CDR3 contains 14 residues. The CDR3 DNA reads TGTGCCAGCTCGCCACTAGAGAGCTCCTACGAGCAGTACTTC. Protein: CASSPLESSYEQYF.

This clone was seen a handful of times. The V gene is TRBV15, the J gene TRBJ1-3, with D unclear. This CDR3 region has 14 residues. The V gene lost 2 bases and the J gene lost 0 bases, with 5 bases spanning the gap. Per germline, CDR1 LNHNV and CDR2 YYDKDF (reference sequence). CDR3 nucleotide sequence: TGTGCCACCAGCAGACCGAGCTCTGGAAACACCATATATTTT. As protein: CATSRPSSGNTIYF. The whole variable domain, remainder taken from reference TRBV15 and TRBJ1-3, is DAMVIQNPRYQVTQFGKPVTLSCSQTLNHNVMYWYQQKSSQAPKLLFHYYDKDFNNEADTPDNFQSRRPNTSFCFLDIRSPGLGDTAMYLCATSRPSSGNTIYFGEGSWLTVV.

This clone was detected only a few times. The rearrangement joins TRBV29-1 to TRBJ1-5; a weak D match, TRBD1 (5 bases). With 3 bases removed from V and 6 bases from J, the gap between germline ends came to 12 bases. The CDR3 covers 13 residues. Germline lookup yields CDR1 SQVTM and CDR2 ANQGSEA. The CDR3 region is CSVEAGEGQPQHF. In nucleotides, the CDR3 is TGCAGCGTTGAGGCGGGGGAAGGTCAGCCCCAGCATTTT.

This rearrangement joins TRBV6-5 to TRBJ2-1, with D possibly being TRBD1 (5 bases). This CDR3 comprises 15 residues. The V end was cut by 0 bases, the J end by 8 bases, with 14 bases between. Germline values: CDR1 MNHEY, CDR2 SVGAGI. DNA of the CDR3: TGTGCCAGCAGTTACTCAAAAGGGGCCGGCTATGAGCAGTTCTTC. Translation: CASSYSKGAGYEQFF.

A few counts support this clone. The V gene is TRBV7-9, the J gene TRBJ1-5; no clear D gene. The germline CDR1 and CDR2 sequences are SEHNR and FQNEAQ (reference sequence). The germline V and J ends were trimmed by 0 bases and 0 bases, with 9 bases remaining between them. The CDR3 contains 16 residues. Here the CDR3 reads CASSLATHDSNQPQHF. CDR3 nucleotide sequence: TGTGCCAGCAGCTTAGCTACTCATGATAGCAATCAGCCCCAGCATTTT. The whole variable domain, filled in from reference TRBV7-9 and TRBJ1-5, reads DTGVSQNPRHKITKRGQNVTFRCDPISEHNRLYWYRQTLGQGPEFLTYFQNEAQLEKSRLLSDRFSAERPKGSFSTLEIQRTEQGDSAMYLCASSLATHDSNQPQHFGDGTRLSIL.

The chain couples TRBV18 to TRBJ2-3; D is uncertain. The CDR3 totals 16 residues. V dropped 4 bases and J dropped 0 bases, with 14 bases sitting between them. Germline CDR1 reads KGHSH; CDR2 reads LQKENI. CDR3 sequence: CASSLTLLSSTDTQYF. The CDR3 DNA reads as TGTGCCAGCTCACTCACATTGTTGTCCAGCACAGATACGCAGTATTTT.

The CDR3 spells CASSGGSRTDTQYF. The CDR3 nucleotides read TGCGCCAGCAGTGGCGGGAGTCGAACAGATACGCAGTATTTT. This sequence joins TRBV10-1 and TRBJ2-3; 7 nucleotides agree with TRBD2. After removal of 4 bases from V and 3 bases from J, the junction contained 4 bases not matched to a gene. This CDR3 comprises 14 residues. CDR1 and CDR2 from the germline V gene are WNHNN and SYGVQD (reference sequence).

The rearrangement joins TRBV2 to TRBJ2-5; D is perhaps TRBD2 (6 bases). V was cut by 2 bases and J by 7 bases, with 11 bases left in between. The CDR3 has 13 amino acids. Per germline, CDR1 SNHLY and CDR2 FYNNEI. CDR3 region: CASSERDGGTQYF. CDR3 in DNA: TGTGCCAGCAGTGAACGCGACGGGGGGACCCAGTACTTC.

The V gene is TRBV6-1, the J gene TRBJ1-1; 7 nucleotides line up with TRBD1. CDR3 length equals 15 residues. J gave up 4 bases and V 1 base, and 6 bases lay outside the gene matches. CDR1 is MNHNS and CDR2 is SASEGT in the germline V gene. The CDR3 loop reads CASSEEAGGSTEAFF. The CDR3 nucleotides are TGTGCCAGCAGTGAAGAAGCAGGGGGTTCCACTGAAGCTTTCTTT.